Below are 8 T cell receptor beta chains sequenced from a single sample in a study of beta chain features in type 1 diabetes. Investigators reverse transcribed all isolated RNA, so they sequenced expressed TCRB transcripts. Sequencing used immunoSEQ multiplex PCR; TCRdb keeps in-frame clones, though not all of them. The sample consists of a few hundred thousand clones, about 30% of them appearing once. Sequencing was carried out using central memory CD4+ T cells from blood. These TCRs come from a man aged 25-40 years in good health.

This clone was seen many times. This sequence joins TRBV29-1 and TRBJ2-2; D possibly corresponds to TRBD1 (5 bases). There are 14 residues in the CDR3. V gave up 7 bases and J gave up 6 bases, with 18 bases separating them. In germline, CDR1 is SQVTM, CDR2 ANQGSEA. In nucleotides, the CDR3 is TGCAGCGCCCGCCCCCCAGGGTTCTCCGGGGAGCTGTTTTTT. Its translation: CSARPPGFSGELFF.

This clone showed up just a few times. The chain joins TRBV11-2 to TRBJ2-7, with no clear D. Trimming shortened V by 5 bases and J by 5 bases, and 10 bases separated the two germline ends. Germline CDR1 reads SGHAT; CDR2 reads FQNNGV. CDR3 size: 12 residues. The CDR3 region is CASSVLWHEQYF. CDR3 bases: TGTGCCAGCAGCGTCTTATGGCACGAGCAGTACTTC.

The chain carries TRBV5-6 and TRBJ2-7; TRBD2 might be the D (5 bases). CDR1 SGHDT and CDR2 YYEEEE come from the germline V gene. The CDR3 loop spans 12 amino acids. Trimming took off 3 bases at V and 7 bases at J, with 11 bases between the two ends. CDR3 sequence (DNA): TGTGCCAGCAGCTCGAGGACGGGGGAGCAGTACTTC. Its protein is CASSSRTGEQYF.

This clone was picked up a small number of times. The chain couples TRBV28 to TRBJ1-1; unclear D gene. The CDR3 length is 11 residues. Germline CDR1 and CDR2: MDHEN and SYDVKM. Trimming took off 4 bases at V and 7 bases at J, with 7 bases between the two ends. CDR3 DNA sequence: TGTGCCAGCAGTTCGAGAAATGAAGCTTTCTTT. This encodes CASSSRNEAFF.

This chain links TRBV5-6 with TRBJ1-2; D is ambiguous. This CDR3 contains 14 residues. Trimming cost V 4 bases and J 2 bases, with 12 bases left between them. Germline V lookup: CDR1 SGHDT, CDR2 YYEEEE. This chain's CDR3 is CASSPGSVNYGYTF. CDR3 DNA: TGTGCCAGCAGCCCAGGATCTGTAAACTATGGCTACACCTTC.

V gene TRBV28 combines with J gene TRBJ1-2; D gene ambiguous. The CDR3 runs 15 residues. The ends were cut back, 6 bases at V and 2 bases at J, with 16 bases in the middle. The V gene's germline CDR1 is MDHEN and CDR2 SYDVKM. CDR3 amino acids: CASSPRAGGNYGYTF. CDR3 nucleotide sequence: TGTGCCAGCAGCCCTAGGGCGGGTGGGAACTATGGCTACACCTTC.

V and J are TRBV6-6 and TRBJ2-7, with TRBD1 matching 11 bases. Per germline, CDR1 MNHNY and CDR2 SVGAGI (reference sequence). The V and J ends lost 8 bases and 4 bases, in that order; junction bases with no gene match: 10. The CDR3 is 15 amino acids. CDR3 DNA: TGTGCCAGCGGAGAAACGGGACAGGGGGATTACGAGCAGTACTTC. The encoded protein is CASGETGQGDYEQYF.

The V gene is TRBV4-3, the J gene TRBJ1-5; D perhaps matches TRBD1 (5 bases). Germline V gives CDR1 LGHNA, CDR2 YSLEER. The CDR3 consists of 13 residues. V lost 6 bases, J lost 3 bases, and 9 bases lay in between. CDR3 in DNA: TGCGCCAGCAGTGTGGGGACCAATCAGCCCCAGCATTTT. It encodes CASSVGTNQPQHF.